These 10 T cell receptor beta chains originate from one sample sequenced in a study of CD8+CD57+ T cells in acquired aplastic anemia. Genomic DNA provided the template from which TCR beta VDJ and CDR3 profiles were obtained. TCRdb reprocessed the reads via MiXCR and lists one record per CDR3 protein. Of some 200,000 distinct CDR3 sequences listed, 30% to 40% are singletons. The sequencing sample was made of sorted CD4+, CD8+, or CD8+CD57+ T cells (not recorded which) from PBMCs. The source is a human donor in good health, serving as a control.

The genes are TRBV20-1 and TRBJ2-2, with TRBD2 identical over 7 bases. This CDR3 is 14 amino acids long. Trimming removed 3 bases from V and 2 bases from J; junction bases left unmatched: 3. Germline CDR1 is DFQATT and CDR2 is SNEGSKA (reference sequence). The CDR3, as DNA: TGCAGTGCTAGCCGCGGGGGAAACACCGGGGAGCTGTTTTTT. This sequence encodes CSASRGGNTGELFF.

A single count supports this clonotype. This clone may be a read error of a much larger clone one base away. This chain joins TRBV6-1 and TRBJ2-1; unclear D gene. The germline V gene has CDR1 MNHNS and CDR2 SASEGT. The CDR3 has 15 amino acids. This chain's CDR3 is CASSEQRSSYNDQFF. The DNA for the CDR3 is TGTGCCAGCAGTGAACAGCGTAGCTCCTACAATGATCAGTTCTTC.

The chain carries TRBV7-1 and TRBJ2-7; TRBD1 matches at 10 bases. TRBV7-1 is placed among ORFs of uncertain function. The CDR3 has 19 residues. V shed 2 bases and J 2 bases; nucleotides not matched to a gene: 15. The CDR3 region has the DNA TGTGCCAGCAGCTCAATCCGGGACAGGGGTCTACAAATTGCCTACGAGCAGTACTTC. Amino acid sequence: CASSSIRDRGLQIAYEQYF.

This clonotype was observed a few times. As DNA, the CDR3 is TGTGCCAGCAGCCATCTCGGCGGGGGGATCACCGGGGAGCTGTTTTTT. Translation: CASSHLGGGITGELFF. The rearrangement uses TRBV14 and TRBJ2-2; 8 nucleotides match TRBD2. Unmatched junction bases numbered 7, after V lost 3 bases and J lost 4 bases. Per the germline V gene, CDR1 is SGHDN and CDR2 is FVKESK. This CDR3 is 16 amino acids long.

Concerning this clonotype itself: A much bigger clone sits one base away, suggesting this may be a read error. The rearrangement links TRBV7-3 to TRBJ1-2; D not resolved. Germline-derived CDR1 and CDR2 are SGHTA and FQGTGA. This CDR3 spans 12 amino acids. V dropped 3 bases and J dropped 4 bases, with 6 bases sitting between them. In DNA form, the CDR3 reads TGTGCCAGCAGCTTGGAGGTCTATGGCTACACCTTC. As protein: CASSLEVYGYTF.

This clonotype was counted once. V gene TRBV10-3 combines with J gene TRBJ1-2; no firm D call. Trimming shortened V by 1 base and J by 8 bases, and 11 bases separated the two germline ends. The germline gives CDR1 ENHRY, CDR2 SYGVKD. The CDR3 covers 13 residues. The CDR3 nucleotides are TGTGCCATCAGTGAGTACGCTCCGGGGGGCTACACCTTC. It specifies CAISEYAPGGYTF.

The V and J genes are TRBV6-1 and TRBJ1-3; no firm D call. V lost 7 bases and J lost 4, with 11 bases in between. Germline V lookup: CDR1 MNHNS, CDR2 SASEGT. CDR3 length: 13 amino acids. This CDR3 is CASTRGSGNTIYF. Written as DNA, the CDR3 is TGTGCCAGCACGCGGGGATCAGGAAACACCATATATTTT.

The chain couples TRBV19 to TRBJ1-4; 7 bases align to TRBD1. CDR1 is LNHDA, CDR2 SQIVND, per germline (reference sequence). V lost 5 bases, J lost 2 bases, and 5 bases stayed unmatched. CDR3 length: 15 amino acids. This CDR3 reads CASSAAGGTNEKLFF. Written as DNA, the CDR3 is TGTGCCAGTAGTGCCGCAGGGGGGACTAATGAAAAACTGTTTTTT.

This chain links TRBV9 with TRBJ2-7; 10 nucleotides agree with TRBD2. In germline, CDR1 is SGDLS, CDR2 YYNGEE. V was clipped by 4 bases and J by 0 bases; unmatched bases: 4. The CDR3 covers 15 residues. The CDR3 here is CASSLGTSDSYEQYF. The CDR3 nucleotides read TGTGCCAGCAGCCTAGGGACTAGCGACTCCTACGAGCAGTACTTC.

There are many counts of this clonotype. The genes are TRBV5-1 and TRBJ1-2; D is undetermined. The CDR3 runs 13 residues. Trimming removed 0 bases from V and 7 bases from J, with 10 bases in between. Germline CDR1 reads SGHRS; CDR2 reads YFSETQ. CDR3 amino acids: CASSLAGQAGYTF. The CDR3 nucleotides read TGCGCCAGCAGCTTGGCCGGGCAGGCTGGCTACACCTTC.